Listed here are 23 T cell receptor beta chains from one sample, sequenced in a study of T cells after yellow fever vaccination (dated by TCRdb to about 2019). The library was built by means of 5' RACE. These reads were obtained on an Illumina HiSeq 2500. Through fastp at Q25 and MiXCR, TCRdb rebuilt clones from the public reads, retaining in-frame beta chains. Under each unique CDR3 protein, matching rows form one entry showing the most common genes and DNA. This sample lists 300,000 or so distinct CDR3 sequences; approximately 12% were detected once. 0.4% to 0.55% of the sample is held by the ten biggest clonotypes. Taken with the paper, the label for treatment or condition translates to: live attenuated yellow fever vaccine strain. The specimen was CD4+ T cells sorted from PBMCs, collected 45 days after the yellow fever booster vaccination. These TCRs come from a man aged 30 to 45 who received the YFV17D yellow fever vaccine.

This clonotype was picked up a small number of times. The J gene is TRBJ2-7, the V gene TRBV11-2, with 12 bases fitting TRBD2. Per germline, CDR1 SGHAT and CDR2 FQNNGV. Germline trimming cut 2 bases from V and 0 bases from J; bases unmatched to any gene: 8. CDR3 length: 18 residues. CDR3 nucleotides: TGTGCCAGCAGCTTATTGCCTAGCGGGAGGGTTAGCTCCTACGAGCAGTACTTC. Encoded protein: CASSLLPSGRVSSYEQYF.

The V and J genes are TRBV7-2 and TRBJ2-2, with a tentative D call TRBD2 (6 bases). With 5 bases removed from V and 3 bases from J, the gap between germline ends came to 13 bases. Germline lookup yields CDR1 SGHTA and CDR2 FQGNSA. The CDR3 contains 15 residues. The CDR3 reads CASSAQRVDTGELFF. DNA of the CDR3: TGTGCCAGCAGCGCCCAGCGGGTGGACACCGGGGAGCTGTTTTTT. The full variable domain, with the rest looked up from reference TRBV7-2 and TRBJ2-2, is GAGVSQSPSNKVTEKGKDVELRCDPISGHTALYWYRQSLGQGLEFLIYFQGNSAPDKSGLPSDRFSAERTGGSVSTLTIQRTQQEDSAVYLCASSAQRVDTGELFFGEGSRLTVL.

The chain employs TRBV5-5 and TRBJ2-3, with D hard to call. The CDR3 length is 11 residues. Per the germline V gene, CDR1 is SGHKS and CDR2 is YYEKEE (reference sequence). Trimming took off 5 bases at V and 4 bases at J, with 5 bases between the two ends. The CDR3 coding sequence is TGTGCCAGCAGAGGTGCAGATACGCAGTATTTT. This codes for CASRGADTQYF.

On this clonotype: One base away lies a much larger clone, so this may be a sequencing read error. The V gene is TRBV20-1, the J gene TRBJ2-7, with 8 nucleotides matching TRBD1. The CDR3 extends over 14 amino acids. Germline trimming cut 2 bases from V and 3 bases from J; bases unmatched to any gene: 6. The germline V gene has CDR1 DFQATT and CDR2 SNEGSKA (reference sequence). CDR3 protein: CSARPGQVFYEQYF. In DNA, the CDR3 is TGCAGTGCTAGACCGGGACAGGTTTTCTACGAGCAGTACTTC.

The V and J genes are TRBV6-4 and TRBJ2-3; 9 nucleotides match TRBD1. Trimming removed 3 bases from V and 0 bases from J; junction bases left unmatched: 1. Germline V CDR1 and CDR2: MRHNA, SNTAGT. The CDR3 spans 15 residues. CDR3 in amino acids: CASSEGTGSTDTQYF. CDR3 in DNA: TGTGCCAGCAGTGAAGGGACAGGGAGCACAGATACGCAGTATTTT.

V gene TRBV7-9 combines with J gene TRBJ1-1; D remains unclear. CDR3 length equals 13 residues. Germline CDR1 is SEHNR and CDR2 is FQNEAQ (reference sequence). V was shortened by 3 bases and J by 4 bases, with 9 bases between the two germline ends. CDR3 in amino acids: CASSLSFVTEAFF. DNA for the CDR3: TGTGCCAGCAGCTTGAGTTTTGTCACTGAAGCTTTCTTT.

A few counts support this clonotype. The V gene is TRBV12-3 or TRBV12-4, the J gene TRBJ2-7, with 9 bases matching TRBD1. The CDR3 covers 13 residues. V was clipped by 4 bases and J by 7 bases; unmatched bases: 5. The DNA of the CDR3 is TGTGCCAGCAGTTGGGACAGGGTGTGGGAGCAGTACTTC. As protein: CASSWDRVWEQYF.

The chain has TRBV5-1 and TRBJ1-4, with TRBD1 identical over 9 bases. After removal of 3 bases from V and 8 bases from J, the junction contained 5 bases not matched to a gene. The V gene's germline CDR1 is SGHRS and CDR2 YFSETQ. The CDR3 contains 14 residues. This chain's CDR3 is CASSSGQGAEKLFF. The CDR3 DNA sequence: TGCGCCAGCAGCTCGGGACAGGGTGCAGAAAAACTGTTTTTT.

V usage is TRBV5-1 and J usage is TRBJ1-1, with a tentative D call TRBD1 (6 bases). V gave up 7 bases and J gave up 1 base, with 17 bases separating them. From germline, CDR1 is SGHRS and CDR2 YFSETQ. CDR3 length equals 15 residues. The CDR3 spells CASFGGALGNTEAFF. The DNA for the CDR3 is TGCGCCAGCTTCGGGGGGGCCCTGGGGAACACTGAAGCTTTCTTT.

The CDR3: CASSLSRRTGELFF. CDR3 bases: TGTGCCAGCAGTTTATCCCGGCGAACCGGGGAGCTGTTTTTT. This rearrangement joins TRBV12-3 or TRBV12-4 to TRBJ2-2; no reliable D call. Trimming pared 2 bases from V and 5 bases from J, leaving 9 bases between. The CDR3 covers 14 residues.

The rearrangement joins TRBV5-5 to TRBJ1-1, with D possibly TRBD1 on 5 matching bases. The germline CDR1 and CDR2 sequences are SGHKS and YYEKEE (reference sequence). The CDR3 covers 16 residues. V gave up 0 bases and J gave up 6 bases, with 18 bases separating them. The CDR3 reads CASSLEGVGQGAEAFF. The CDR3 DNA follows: TGTGCCAGCAGCTTGGAAGGGGTCGGTCAAGGGGCTGAAGCTTTCTTT.

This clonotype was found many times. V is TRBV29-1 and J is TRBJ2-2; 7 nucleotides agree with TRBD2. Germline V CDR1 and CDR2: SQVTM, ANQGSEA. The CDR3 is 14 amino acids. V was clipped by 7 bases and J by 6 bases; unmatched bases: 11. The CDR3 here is CSGGYSSGPGELFF. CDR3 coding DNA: TGCAGCGGGGGTTATTCTAGCGGCCCCGGGGAGCTGTTTTTT.

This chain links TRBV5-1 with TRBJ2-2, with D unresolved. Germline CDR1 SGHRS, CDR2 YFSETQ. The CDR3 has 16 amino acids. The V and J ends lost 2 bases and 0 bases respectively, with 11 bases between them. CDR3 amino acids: CASSFRDLANTGELFF. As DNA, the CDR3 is TGCGCCAGCAGCTTCCGTGACCTAGCGAACACCGGGGAGCTGTTTTTT.

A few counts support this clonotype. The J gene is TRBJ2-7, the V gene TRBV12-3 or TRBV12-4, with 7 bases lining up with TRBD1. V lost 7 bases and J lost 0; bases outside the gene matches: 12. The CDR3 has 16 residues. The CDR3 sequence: CASTKIWTGYSYEQYF. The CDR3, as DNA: TGTGCCAGCACCAAGATCTGGACAGGCTACTCCTACGAGCAGTACTTC.

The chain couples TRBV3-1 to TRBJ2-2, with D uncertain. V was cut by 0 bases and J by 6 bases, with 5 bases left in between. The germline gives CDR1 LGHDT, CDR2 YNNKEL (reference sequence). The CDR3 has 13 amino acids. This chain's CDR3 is CASSQELAGELFF. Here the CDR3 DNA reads TGTGCCAGCAGCCAAGAGCTAGCCGGGGAGCTGTTTTTT.

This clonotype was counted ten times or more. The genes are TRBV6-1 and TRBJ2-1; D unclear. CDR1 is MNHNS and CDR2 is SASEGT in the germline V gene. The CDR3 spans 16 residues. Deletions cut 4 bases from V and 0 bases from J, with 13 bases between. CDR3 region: CASSGSDESSYNEQFF. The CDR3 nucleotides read TGTGCCAGCAGTGGGTCGGACGAGAGCTCCTACAATGAGCAGTTCTTC.

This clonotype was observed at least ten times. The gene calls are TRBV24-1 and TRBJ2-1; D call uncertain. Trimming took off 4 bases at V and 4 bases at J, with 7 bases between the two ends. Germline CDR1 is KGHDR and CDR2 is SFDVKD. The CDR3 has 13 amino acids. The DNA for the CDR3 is TGTGCCACCAGTGACACAGAGTACAATGAGCAGTTCTTC. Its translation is CATSDTEYNEQFF.

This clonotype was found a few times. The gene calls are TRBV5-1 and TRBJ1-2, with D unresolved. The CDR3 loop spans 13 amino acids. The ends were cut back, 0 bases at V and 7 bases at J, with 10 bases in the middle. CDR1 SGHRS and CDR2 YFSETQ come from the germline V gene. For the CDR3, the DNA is TGCGCCAGCAGCTTGGTCCCCGACGCTGGCTACACCTTC. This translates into CASSLVPDAGYTF. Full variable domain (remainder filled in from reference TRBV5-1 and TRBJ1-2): KAGVTQTPRYLIKTRGQQVTLSCSPISGHRSVSWYQQTPGQGLQFLFEYFSETQRNKGNFPGRFSGRQFSNSRSEMNVSTLELGDSALYLCASSLVPDAGYTFGSGTRLTVV.

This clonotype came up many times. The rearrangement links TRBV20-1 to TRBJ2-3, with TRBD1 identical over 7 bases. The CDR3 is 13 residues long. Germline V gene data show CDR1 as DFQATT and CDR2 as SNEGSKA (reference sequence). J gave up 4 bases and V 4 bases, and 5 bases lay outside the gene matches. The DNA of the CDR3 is TGCAGTGCTATGAACAGGGGACCAGATACGCAGTATTTT. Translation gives CSAMNRGPDTQYF.

DNA for the CDR3: TGTGCCAGCAGCGACGGACAGAGAGGAAACACCATATATTTT. Protein sequence: CASSDGQRGNTIYF. V gene TRBV12-3 or TRBV12-4 combines with J gene TRBJ1-3; the D gene is possibly TRBD1 (6 bases). Trimming took 6 bases from V and 4 from J, leaving 13 bases between them. CDR3 size: 14 residues.

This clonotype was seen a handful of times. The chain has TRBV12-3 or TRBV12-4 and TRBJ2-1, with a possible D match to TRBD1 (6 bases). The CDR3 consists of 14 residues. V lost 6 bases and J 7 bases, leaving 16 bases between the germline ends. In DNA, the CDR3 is TGTGCCAGCAGAAGCGCAGGGGTTACTAATGAGCAGTTCTTC. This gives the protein CASRSAGVTNEQFF.

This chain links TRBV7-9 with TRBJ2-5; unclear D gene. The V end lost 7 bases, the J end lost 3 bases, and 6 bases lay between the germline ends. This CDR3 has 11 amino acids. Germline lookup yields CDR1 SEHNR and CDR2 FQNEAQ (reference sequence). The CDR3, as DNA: TGTGCCAGCACGGGTAAAGAGACCCAGTACTTC. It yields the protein CASTGKETQYF.

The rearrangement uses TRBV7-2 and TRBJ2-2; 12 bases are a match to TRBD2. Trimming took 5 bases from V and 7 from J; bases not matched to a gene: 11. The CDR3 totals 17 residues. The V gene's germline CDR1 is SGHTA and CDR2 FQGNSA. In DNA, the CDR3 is TGTGCCAGCAGCCCTACGACTAGCGGGAGAGCCAACGGGGAGCTGTTTTTT. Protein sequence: CASSPTTSGRANGELFF. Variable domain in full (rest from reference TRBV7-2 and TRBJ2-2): GAGVSQSPSNKVTEKGKDVELRCDPISGHTALYWYRQSLGQGLEFLIYFQGNSAPDKSGLPSDRFSAERTGGSVSTLTIQRTQQEDSAVYLCASSPTTSGRANGELFFGEGSRLTVL.